This T cell receptor beta chain was observed in a study of blood T cell repertoires in COVID-19. Only in-frame clones appear in the TCRdb table, and some are missing; sequencing was by immunoSEQ multiplex PCR. The sample holds 200,000 to 300,000 clones, roughly 86% seen once. The length of the CDR3 is 14 residues. The V and J ends lost 3 bases and 2 bases, in that order; junction bases with no gene match: 3. Germline CDR1 SGHDT, CDR2 YYEEEE. This clone came up once. This receptor was identified in a woman aged 25 to 39 with acute or convalescent COVID-19. The chain employs TRBV5-6 and TRBJ2-7; 9 bases align to TRBD1. Sequencing input: peripheral blood. The CDR3 is CASSWGTGPYEQYF. The CDR3 DNA reads TGTGCCAGCAGCTGGGGGACAGGGCCCTACGAGCAGTACTTC.